This T cell receptor beta chain appears in the sequencing data of a study of T cell responses to AZD1222 COVID-19 vaccine. Here immunoSEQ multiplex PCR was the method, and the copy in TCRdb shows in-frame clones only, minus some. The table lists some 190,000 clones, around 94% of them singletons. This clone was detected once. Antigen specificity is unknown. Study outcomes and limitations: It should be noted that donors were predominantly white British and more often female, and clonal diversity was possibly underestimated. Close to half of spike-specific TCRs reportedly recognize unmutated variant regions.

The CDR3 runs to 12 residues. The TCR was taken from an adult who received the MenACWY meningococcal vaccine as a control. The sample consisted of peripheral blood, taken 28 days after the second dose of the MenACWY control vaccine. The chain has TRBV1 and TRBJ2-3. TRBV1 is reported as a pseudogene. CDR3: CTSSQSTDTQYF. The CDR3 nucleotides are TGCACCAGCAGCCAAAGCACAGATACGCAGTATTTT.